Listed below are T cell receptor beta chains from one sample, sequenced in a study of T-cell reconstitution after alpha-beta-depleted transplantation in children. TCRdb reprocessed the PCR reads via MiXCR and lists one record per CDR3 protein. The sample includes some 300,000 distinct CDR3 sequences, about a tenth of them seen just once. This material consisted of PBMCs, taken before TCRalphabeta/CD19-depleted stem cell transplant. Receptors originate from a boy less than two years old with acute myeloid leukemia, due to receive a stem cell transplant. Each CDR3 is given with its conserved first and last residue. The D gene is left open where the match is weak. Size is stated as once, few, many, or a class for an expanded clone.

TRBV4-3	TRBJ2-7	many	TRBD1	TGCGCCAGCAGCCCGGACAGGTCTTGGGAGCAGTACTTC	CASSPDRSWEQYF
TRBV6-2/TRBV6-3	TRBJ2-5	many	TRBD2	TGTGCCAGCAGTTACAGATCAGCGGGATCCCTCGGGGAAGAGACCCAGTACTTC	CASSYRSAGSLGEETQYF
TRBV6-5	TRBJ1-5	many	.	TGTGCCAGCAGTTACGATAGCAATCAGCCCCAGCATTTT	CASSYDSNQPQHF
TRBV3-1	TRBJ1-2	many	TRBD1	TGTGCCAGCAGCGGACAGGGGGCGTATGGCTACACCTTC	CASSGQGAYGYTF
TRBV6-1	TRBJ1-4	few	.	TGTGCCAGCAAGGGGAGGGGGGCGGTTGAAAAACTGTTTTTT	CASKGRGAVEKLFF
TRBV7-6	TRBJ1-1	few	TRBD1	TGTGCCAGCAGCGGCTGGCGACAGGGAAGGAACACTGAAGCTTTCTTT	CASSGWRQGRNTEAFF
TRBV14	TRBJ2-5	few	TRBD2	TGTGCCAGCAGCCCTCACACCTTATTCAGTCCGGGGGGAAGTGGAGAGACCCAGTACTTC	CASSPHTLFSPGGSGETQYF
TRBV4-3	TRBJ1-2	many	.	TGCGCCAGCAGCCAAGATCCCACAGGCCTTTCGGATGGCTACACCTTC	CASSQDPTGLSDGYTF
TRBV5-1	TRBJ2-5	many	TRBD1	TGCGCCAGCAGCTCGAGGTCTGGACAGGGGGAGACCCAGTACTTC	CASSSRSGQGETQYF
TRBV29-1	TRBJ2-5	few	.	TGCAGCGTTGCGGGCAGGGCGCGAGAGACCCAGTACTTC	CSVAGRARETQYF
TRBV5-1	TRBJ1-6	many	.	TGCGCCAGCAGCTTGGAGTCACCCCTCCACTTT	CASSLESPLHF
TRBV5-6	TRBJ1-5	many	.	TGTGCCAGCAGCGCTCGGGTAACGGGTTATAGCAATCAGCCCCAGCATTTT	CASSARVTGYSNQPQHF
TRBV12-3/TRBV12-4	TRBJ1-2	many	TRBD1	TGTGCCAGCAGCCCAGGGACAGGCATCTATGGCTACACCTTC	CASSPGTGIYGYTF